This TCR beta chain was captured by sequencing in a study of glioma-infiltrating T cells. With regard to this clonotype: The antigen is unknown. This could be a read error, since a much larger clone is one nucleotide away. The conserved final phenylalanine or tryptophan is absent from the CDR3, which likely points to a read error.

Amplification of TCR alpha and beta CDR3 regions from RNA used iRepertoire nested multiplex PCR. Tissue mRNA or PBMC total RNA, about 95-450 ng, went into one-step reverse transcription and amplification. TCRdb recomputed calls from the multiplex PCR reads with MiXCR, one row per CDR3 protein. The sample carries about 110,000 distinct CDR3 sequences, under 30% recorded once. Germline CDR1 is MDHEN and CDR2 is SYDVKM. The CDR3 covers 14 residues. V dropped 1 base and J dropped 6; count of bases not matched to a gene: 5. Study findings and constraints: CDR3 overlap between tissue and blood was very small. Above-expected tissue-blood divergence occurred in all gliomas, most in low-grade ones.

V is TRBV28 and J is TRBJ2-7, with 8 positions matching TRBD2. The sequencing sample was made of glioma tissue, nonneoplastic brain tissue, or PBMCs (not recorded which). This TCR came from a human donor with low-grade glioma or glioblastoma, undergoing nonglioma brain surgery, or in good health (not recorded which). CDR3 in DNA: TGTGCCAGCAGTTTATTACAGGCGGGGGGCGAGCAGTACATC. Its translation: CASSLLQAGGEQYI.